This T cell receptor (beta chain) was profiled in a study of shared clonotypes between healthy human individuals. Assay used: immunoSEQ multiplex PCR; TCRdb lists only in-frame clones, some missing. The table has millions of clones, roughly nine tenths seen once. The germline V gene encodes CDR1 SGHRS and CDR2 YFSETQ. The CDR3 is made up of 15 amino acids. V was cut by 4 bases and J by 0 bases, with 12 bases left in between. Sequenced: naive CD4+ T cells sorted from blood. Subset described: CD45RA+ positively selected. This clonotype originated in a young man in good health. The chain couples TRBV5-1 to TRBJ2-3; weak D call: TRBD2 (6 bases). CDR3: CASSGPGTSTDTQYF. CDR3 sequence (DNA): TGCGCCAGCAGCGGACCGGGGACTAGCACAGATACGCAGTATTTT.